Below, 22 T cell receptor beta chains from the same sample are listed, as sequenced in a study of metastatic and nonmetastatic thyroid tumors. Via MiXCR, TCRdb re-called the PCR reads. Here the sample spans tens of thousands of clones, about 15% being singletons. Thyroid surgery took place with no prior treatment in any patient. Sequencing was performed on blood. The receptors come from a male donor with papillary thyroid cancer or a benign thyroid nodule (not recorded which). Some clones in this sample may be carry-over from other donors' samples.

This clone was recorded many times. V usage is TRBV12-3 or TRBV12-4 and J usage is TRBJ1-4; TRBD1 aligns across 9 bases. V lost 5 bases and J lost 11; bases outside the gene matches: 6. There are 13 residues in the CDR3. CDR3 DNA sequence: TGTGCCAGCAGTGACGACAGGGGGGGGAAACTGTTTTTT. This translates into CASSDDRGGKLFF.

This clone is a singleton in its sample. V gene TRBV9 combines with J gene TRBJ2-7, with D possibly matching TRBD2 (6 bases). Germline CDR1 and CDR2: SGDLS and YYNGEE. The CDR3 runs 13 residues. The V end was cut by 4 bases, the J end by 6 bases, with 14 bases between. CDR3 protein: CASSPGRGGEQYF. In DNA form, the CDR3 reads TGTGCCAGCAGCCCCGGGCGGGGTGGCGAGCAGTACTTC.

This clone was counted many times. The chain carries TRBV6-4 and TRBJ2-6, with TRBD1 matching over 8 bases. Germline lookup yields CDR1 MRHNA and CDR2 SNTAGT. The ends lost 4 bases at V and 4 bases at J; junction bases unmatched: 6. CDR3 length equals 16 residues. In DNA form, the CDR3 reads TGTGCCAGCAGTGTAACAGGGGGAGTAGGGGCCAACGTCCTGACTTTC. It encodes CASSVTGGVGANVLTF.

This clone was seen many times. This same CDR3 is encoded by further DNA sequences in the sample. CDR3 region: CASSAALAGYEQYF. In DNA, the CDR3 is TGCGCCAGCAGCGCCGCCTTAGCGGGCTACGAGCAGTACTTC. This sequence joins TRBV4-1 and TRBJ2-7; 7 bases align to TRBD2. The CDR3 sequence is 14 residues long. Unmatched junction bases numbered 7, after V lost 5 bases and J lost 3 bases. Germline V lookup: CDR1 MGHRA, CDR2 YSYEKL.

This clone was seen a handful of times. Compared with germline, one end of the junction differs, possibly owing to a read error. This rearrangement joins TRBV6-5 to TRBJ2-1, with D unclear. The CDR3 contains 13 residues. Germline assignment: CDR1 MNHEY and CDR2 SVGAGI. DNA of the CDR3: TGTTCCAGCACCGGTTCGGTCCACAATGAGCAGTTCTTC. It specifies CSSTGSVHNEQFF.

The sample holds many counts of this clone. The V gene is TRBV4-1, the J gene TRBJ1-5, with TRBD1 matching 9 bases. Germline loops: CDR1 MGHRA, CDR2 YSYEKL. V was clipped by 2 bases and J by 12 bases; unmatched bases: 17. This CDR3 contains 17 residues. DNA for the CDR3: TGCGCCAGCAGCCAATTTTTAGGACAGGGGTCAGGTAGGGGCCAGCATTTT. This translates into CASSQFLGQGSGRGQHF.

This clone was observed a handful of times. The chain has TRBV3-1 and TRBJ2-7, with D maybe TRBD1 (6 bases). Germline CDR1 reads LGHDT; CDR2 reads YNNKEL (reference sequence). The V gene lost 3 bases and the J gene lost 6 bases, with 18 bases spanning the gap. The CDR3 runs to 15 residues. CDR3 nucleotide sequence: TGTGCCAGCAGCCACCGAACCCCACAGGGAGCCGAGCAGTACTTC. Residues: CASSHRTPQGAEQYF.

There are a few counts of this clone. The chain recombines TRBV20-1 with TRBJ2-7; a possible D gene is TRBD2 (6 bases). Germline V lookup: CDR1 DFQATT, CDR2 SNEGSKA (reference sequence). Trimming cost V 3 bases and J 5 bases, with 14 bases left between them. The CDR3 runs to 13 residues. The CDR3 spells CSARRDGSDEQYF. DNA of the CDR3: TGCAGTGCTAGGCGGGACGGGTCGGACGAGCAGTACTTC.

This clone has at least ten counts. The chain employs TRBV12-3 or TRBV12-4 and TRBJ1-2; 8 nucleotides align to TRBD1. The length of the CDR3 is 12 residues. V dropped 6 bases and J dropped 8; count of bases not matched to a gene: 5. CDR3 bases: TGTGCCAGCAGATATGGACAGGGCGGCTACACCTTC. Translated: CASRYGQGGYTF.

This clone was detected ten times or more. The chain's CDR3 is CASSLGTISTQYF. In DNA form, the CDR3 reads TGTGCCAGCAGCTTGGGGACTATTTCTACGCAGTATTTT. V is TRBV5-6 and J is TRBJ2-3; TRBD2 might be the D (6 bases). V lost 0 bases to trimming and J lost 8 bases, with 10 bases between them. This CDR3 region has 13 residues. Per the germline V gene, CDR1 is SGHDT and CDR2 is YYEEEE. Full variable domain (rest looked up from reference TRBV5-6 and TRBJ2-3): DAGVTQSPTHLIKTRGQQVTLRCSPKSGHDTVSWYQQALGQGPQFIFQYYEEEERQRGNFPDRFSGHQFPNYSSELNVNALLLGDSALYLCASSLGTISTQYFGPGTRLTVL.

The J gene is TRBJ1-2, the V gene TRBV28; D may be TRBD1 (5 bases). The CDR3 runs to 13 residues. Trimming pared 2 bases from V and 7 bases from J, leaving 11 bases between. Looked up from germline, CDR1 is MDHEN and CDR2 is SYDVKM. CDR3 protein: CASSLGKRGGYTF. CDR3 sequence (DNA): TGTGCCAGCAGTTTAGGAAAAAGGGGTGGCTACACCTTC.

As to this clone: One junction end disagrees with the germline gene, perhaps due to a read error. The rearrangement links TRBV20-1 to TRBJ2-5, with TRBD2 matching 8 bases. Germline V lookup: CDR1 DFQATT, CDR2 SNEGSKA (reference sequence). This CDR3 spans 10 amino acids. The DNA for the CDR3 is TGCAGTTCTAGCGGGTGGACCCAGTACTTC. Amino acid sequence: CSSSGWTQYF.

This clone has a handful of counts. This sequence joins TRBV6-2 or TRBV6-3 and TRBJ2-2; D is possibly TRBD1 (6 bases). The CDR3 is made up of 16 amino acids. Germline values: CDR1 MNHEY, CDR2 SVGEGT. The V gene lost 8 bases and the J gene lost 6 bases, with 22 bases spanning the gap. The CDR3 DNA follows: TGTGCCAGCCAATCCCCAGGGGACGGGCGGGCCGGGGAGCTGTTTTTT. It encodes CASQSPGDGRAGELFF.

This chain connects TRBV27 to TRBJ2-7, with D perhaps TRBD2 (6 bases). The CDR3 spans 17 residues. Trimming took off 0 bases at V and 6 bases at J, with 21 bases between the two ends. Per the germline V gene, CDR1 is MNHEY and CDR2 is SMNVEV (reference sequence). Written as DNA, the CDR3 is TGTGCCAGCAGTTTATCTTTCTTCGGGACTCGTCCTATCGAGCAGTACTTC. It specifies CASSLSFFGTRPIEQYF.

This rearrangement joins TRBV10-3 to TRBJ1-1; 7 bases match TRBD1. The CDR3 covers 13 residues. From germline, CDR1 is ENHRY and CDR2 SYGVKD. J gave up 5 bases and V 7 bases, and 7 bases lay outside the gene matches. CDR3 sequence reads: CAITGLQGTEAFF. As DNA, the CDR3 is TGTGCCATCACCGGACTACAGGGGACTGAAGCTTTCTTT.

This clone was recorded at least ten times. The V gene is TRBV4-1, the J gene TRBJ1-6; D is possibly TRBD1 (5 bases). Trimming pared 0 bases from V and 7 bases from J, leaving 10 bases between. Per the germline V gene, CDR1 is MGHRA and CDR2 is YSYEKL. The CDR3 covers 15 residues. CDR3 in DNA: TGCGCCAGCAGCCAAGATGGGCAGGGAAATTCACCCCTCCACTTT. Amino acids: CASSQDGQGNSPLHF.

This clone was observed at least ten times. The chain combines TRBV29-1 with TRBJ2-1; possibly TRBD1 for D (5 bases). Germline loops: CDR1 SQVTM, CDR2 ANQGSEA. There are 11 residues in the CDR3. The V end was cut by 7 bases, the J end by 8 bases, with 12 bases between. The CDR3 loop reads CSAVRTYEQFF. The CDR3 DNA follows: TGCAGCGCAGTCCGGACATATGAGCAGTTCTTC.

This clone was detected many times. The V and J genes are TRBV7-3 and TRBJ2-7; TRBD1 agrees at 8 bases. CDR3 length: 13 amino acids. Germline V gene data show CDR1 as SGHTA and CDR2 as FQGTGA. V trimming: 5 bases; J trimming: 5 bases; junction bases outside the gene matches: 5. CDR3 DNA: TGTGCCAGCAGCCCGGACAGGGACGACGAGCAGTACTTC. Its translation is CASSPDRDDEQYF.

Worth noting for this clone: The identical CDR3 is also encoded by other nucleotide sequences in the sample. CDR3 sequence: CASSPYTRELFF. CDR3 sequence (DNA): TGTGCCAGCTCACCATATACCAGGGAGCTGTTTTTT. V usage is TRBV18 and J usage is TRBJ2-2; D is unresolved. Trimming took 2 bases from V and 9 from J, leaving 7 bases between them. This CDR3 is built from 12 residues. Germline CDR1 and CDR2: KGHSH and LQKENI.

This clone has just a few counts. The rearrangement joins TRBV10-3 to TRBJ2-3, with 10 bases matching TRBD2. Germline lookup yields CDR1 ENHRY and CDR2 SYGVKD. Trimming at V came to 2 bases and at J to 6 bases, leaving 11 bases not matched to a gene. The CDR3 is 17 residues long. CDR3 sequence: CAISEEGASGGRDTQYF. DNA for the CDR3: TGTGCCATCAGTGAGGAAGGGGCTAGCGGGGGTAGGGATACGCAGTATTTT.

There are many counts of this clone. V and J are TRBV7-9 and TRBJ2-7; D is possibly TRBD1 (5 bases). The CDR3 is made up of 12 amino acids. With 4 bases removed from V and 4 bases from J, the gap between germline ends came to 8 bases. Germline V gives CDR1 SEHNR, CDR2 FQNEAQ (reference sequence). CDR3 in amino acids: CASSSDIYEQYF. The CDR3 coding sequence is TGTGCCAGCAGCTCGGACATATACGAGCAGTACTTC.

This sequence joins TRBV29-1 and TRBJ1-2; tentatively, D is TRBD1 (6 bases). V lost 1 base and J 7 bases, leaving 22 bases between the germline ends. CDR1 is SQVTM, CDR2 ANQGSEA, per germline. This CDR3 is built from 16 residues. This chain's CDR3 is CSVEGREGSLGGGYTF. The CDR3 DNA reads as TGCAGCGTTGAAGGCAGGGAGGGGTCCCTAGGGGGTGGCTACACCTTC.